This record looks at one T cell receptor (beta chain) sequence and its context. Its antigen is not known. The germline gives CDR1 MNHEY, CDR2 SMNVEV (reference sequence). The CDR3 consists of 15 residues. V lost 6 bases, J lost 6 bases, and 18 bases lay in between. The entry originates in a study of T cells in Graves' hyperthyroidism and ophthalmopathy. Amplification of TCR beta CDR3 regions was performed using RNA transcripts as template. First-round RT-PCR of the TCR CDR3 relied on the HTBI primer set. Using its own MiXCR run on the multiplex PCR reads, TCRdb lists one record per CDR3 protein. The repertoire consists of approximately 690,000 distinct CDR3 sequences, with roughly 20% occurring once and the leading ten covering 34%. Study-wide results and limits: Most thyroid clonotypes with frequency above 0.001 were detected in blood.

The sequence was collected from a man aged 30 to 39 with Graves' ophthalmopathy. The genes are TRBV27 and TRBJ2-1; either TRBD1 or TRBD2 may fit D (5 bases each). The sample taken for sequencing was blood. CDR3 bases: TGTGCCAGCAGCGCGATGGGACCCTACGGCAATGAGCAGTTCTTC. Translated: CASSAMGPYGNEQFF.